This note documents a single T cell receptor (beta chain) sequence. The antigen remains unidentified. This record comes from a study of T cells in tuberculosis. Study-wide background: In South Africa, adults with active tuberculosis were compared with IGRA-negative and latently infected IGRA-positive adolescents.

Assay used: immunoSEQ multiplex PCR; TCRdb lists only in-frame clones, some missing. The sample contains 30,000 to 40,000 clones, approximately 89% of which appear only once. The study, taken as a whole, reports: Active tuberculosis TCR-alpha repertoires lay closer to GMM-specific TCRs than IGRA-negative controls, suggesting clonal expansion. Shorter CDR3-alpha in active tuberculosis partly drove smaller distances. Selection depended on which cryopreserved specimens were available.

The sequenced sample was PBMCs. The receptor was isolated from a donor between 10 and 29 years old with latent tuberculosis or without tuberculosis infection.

The CDR3: CASSVTGGQQPQHF. Here the CDR3 DNA reads TGTGCCAGCAGTGTTACGGGGGGGCAGCAGCCCCAGCATTTT. This chain uses TRBV27 with TRBJ1-5; possibly TRBD1 for D (6 bases). The CDR3 has 14 amino acids. Trimming took 5 bases from V and 7 from J, leaving 15 bases between them. CDR1 and CDR2 from the germline V gene are MNHEY and SMNVEV (reference sequence).